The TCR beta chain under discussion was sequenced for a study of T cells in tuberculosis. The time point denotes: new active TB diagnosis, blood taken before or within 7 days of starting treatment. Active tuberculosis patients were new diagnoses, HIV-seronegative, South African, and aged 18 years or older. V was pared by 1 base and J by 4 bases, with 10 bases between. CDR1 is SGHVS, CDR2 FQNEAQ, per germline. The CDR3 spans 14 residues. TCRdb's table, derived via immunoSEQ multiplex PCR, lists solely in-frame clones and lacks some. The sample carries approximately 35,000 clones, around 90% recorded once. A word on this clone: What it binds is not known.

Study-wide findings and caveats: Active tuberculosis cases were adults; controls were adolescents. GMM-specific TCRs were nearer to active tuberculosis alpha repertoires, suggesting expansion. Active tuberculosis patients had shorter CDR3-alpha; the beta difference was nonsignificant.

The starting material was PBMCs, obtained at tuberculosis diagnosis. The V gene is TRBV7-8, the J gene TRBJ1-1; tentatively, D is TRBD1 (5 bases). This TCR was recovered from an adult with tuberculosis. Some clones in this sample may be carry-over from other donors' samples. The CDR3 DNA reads TGTGCCAGCAGCTTAGGTGGGGGGAGCACTGAAGCTTTCTTT. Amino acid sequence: CASSLGGGSTEAFF.